This is a list of T cell receptor beta chains from one sample in a study of CXCR3-negative and CXCR3-positive naive CD8 T cells. Reanalyzing the 5' RACE reads, TCRdb keeps one entry per CDR3 protein, without DNA. The repertoire table contains over 100,000 distinct CDR3 sequences. Material for sequencing was naive CXCR3+ CD8+ T cells from blood. These receptors were obtained from a human donor in good health. Some clones in this sample may be carry-over from other donors' samples. Both conserved end residues are part of each CDR3.

j_call	v_call	cdr3_aa
TRBJ2-1	TRBV12-3/TRBV12-4	CASSLRLAGEGEQFF
TRBJ2-7	TRBV4-1	CASSQATTGVGYEQYF
TRBJ2-3	TRBV28	CASTIAGERDTQYF
TRBJ1-2	TRBV7-9	CASSPPGDYGYTF
TRBJ2-5	TRBV3-1	CASSQTGQGQETQYF
TRBJ2-1	TRBV6-5	CASSFMGSGEQFF
TRBJ2-7	TRBV11-2	CASSLNGASYEQYF
TRBJ2-5	TRBV15	CATSRDGLQETQYF
TRBJ1-2	TRBV3-1	CASSQDQGGTIYGYTF
TRBJ1-2	TRBV7-9	CASSLGGSGNWGYTF